This T cell receptor (beta chain) was found in a study of Ad26.COV2.S vaccination and SARS-CoV-2 variants. Across the whole study: By the intramuscular route, Ad26.COV2.S was given once, or twice 56 days apart. General study points: Individuals receiving vaccine had higher spike-specific TCR breadth than placebo recipients did.

As to treatment: over 15 received Ad26.COV2.S at low or high dose, single or two shots; about 5 received placebo; per-sample allocation not given. The samples date from day 63 after the first vaccine or placebo injection. Clones were read by immunoSEQ multiplex PCR, and TCRdb kept only the in-frame ones, dropping some. The sample carries around 370,000 clones, about 85% recorded once. Looked up from germline, CDR1 is SQVTM and CDR2 is ANQGSEA. V lost 2 bases to trimming and J lost 3 bases, with 4 bases between them. The CDR3 is 12 amino acids. On this clone itself: What it recognizes is unknown.

Sequenced material: peripheral blood, taken in a trial of Ad26.COV2.S vaccine versus placebo. The receptor comes from a person between 18 and 65 years old who received the Ad26.COV2.S COVID-19 vaccine or a placebo. This chain connects TRBV29-1 to TRBJ2-2; D is undetermined. Here the CDR3 DNA reads TGCAGCGTTGAATTGGACACCGGGGAGCTGTTTTTT. Amino acid sequence: CSVELDTGELFF.